This is a list of T cell receptor beta chains from one sample in a study of CD8 T cells in ankylosing spondylitis. MiXCR, applied by TCRdb to the 5' RACE reads, yields one record per CDR3 protein. The sample consists of over 200,000 distinct CDR3 sequences, 18% of them appearing once. Sequencing used blood, either unsorted or a sorted T cell fraction (not recorded which). The receptors derive from a male donor with ankylosing spondylitis. Both conserved end residues are part of each CDR3. D genes are given only for firm matches.

V,J,D,CDR3
TRBV13,TRBJ2-7,.,CASSLSQRAHEQYF
TRBV6-5,TRBJ2-7,TRBD1,CASSYDLGQGPYEQYF
TRBV29-1,TRBJ1-2,.,CSVGVDYGYTF
TRBV6-1,TRBJ2-1,TRBD2,CASGSGTISYNEQFF
TRBV7-3,TRBJ2-5,.,CASSLTGYQETQYF
TRBV25-1,TRBJ1-3,.,CASTPGYSSGNTIYF
TRBV6-5,TRBJ1-1,.,CASSYSVNTEAFF
TRBV6-5,TRBJ2-7,.,CASSWDGTYEQYF
TRBV14,TRBJ1-2,TRBD1,CASREGGGWHGYTF
TRBV6-4,TRBJ2-1,TRBD1,CASSLVGGAVYNEQFF
TRBV7-6,TRBJ1-1,.,CASSLWTHNTEAFF
TRBV28,TRBJ2-3,.,CASSRPYSTDTQYF
TRBV6-2/TRBV6-3,TRBJ1-5,.,CASSAADVLYNQPQHF
TRBV4-3,TRBJ2-7,.,CASSQDRLAYEQYF
TRBV4-1,TRBJ2-7,.,CASSQEWTVSYEQYF
TRBV20-1,TRBJ2-5,TRBD2,CSADRTSGEETQYF
TRBV4-1,TRBJ2-7,TRBD2,CASSPRTSGDYEQYF
TRBV5-1,TRBJ2-7,TRBD2,CASSLAGRGLVDEQYF
TRBV20-1,TRBJ2-3,TRBD2,CSARTPAGGRDTDTQYF
TRBV20-1,TRBJ2-3,.,CSARDSRGSSATDTQYF
TRBV29-1,TRBJ2-5,TRBD2,CSVEGGGEYFVRETQYF
TRBV7-8,TRBJ1-5,TRBD1,CASSLEGTEGNQPQHF
TRBV29-1,TRBJ1-1,.,CSVGGGTEAFF
TRBV28,TRBJ2-5,.,CAGGSDSQETQYF